The T cell receptor (beta chain) described here comes from a study of cytomegalovirus exposure and HLA in healthy donors. Concerning this clone itself: The target antigen is unknown. The same CDR3 arises from other DNA sequences in this sample as well.

Findings and caveats of the study: TCR beta sequences reportedly predicted most subjects' HLA-A and HLA-B alleles accurately. CMV serostatus was the sole immune exposure information available.

Trimming cost V 5 bases and J 0 bases, with 2 bases left between them. This CDR3 contains 11 residues. From germline, CDR1 is SGHTA and CDR2 FQGNSA. The PCR used 60 Vbeta and 13 Jbeta primers. Per the authors' pipeline: Among the unique TCR beta chains that a later analysis counted, around 82 million in all, about 12 million were shared. TCRdb's copy holds only in-frame clones and misses some; the assay was immunoSEQ multiplex PCR. Clone size and the V and J calls come from that table; the DNA yielded D and trimming. Its table lists roughly 190,000 clones. The chain recombines TRBV7-2 with TRBJ2-7, with D hard to call. The sequence came from a young man in good health and CMV-seronegative. Material for sequencing was PBMCs. This CDR3 is CASSLSYEQYF. As DNA, the CDR3 is TGTGCCAGCAGCCTCTCCTACGAGCAGTACTTC.